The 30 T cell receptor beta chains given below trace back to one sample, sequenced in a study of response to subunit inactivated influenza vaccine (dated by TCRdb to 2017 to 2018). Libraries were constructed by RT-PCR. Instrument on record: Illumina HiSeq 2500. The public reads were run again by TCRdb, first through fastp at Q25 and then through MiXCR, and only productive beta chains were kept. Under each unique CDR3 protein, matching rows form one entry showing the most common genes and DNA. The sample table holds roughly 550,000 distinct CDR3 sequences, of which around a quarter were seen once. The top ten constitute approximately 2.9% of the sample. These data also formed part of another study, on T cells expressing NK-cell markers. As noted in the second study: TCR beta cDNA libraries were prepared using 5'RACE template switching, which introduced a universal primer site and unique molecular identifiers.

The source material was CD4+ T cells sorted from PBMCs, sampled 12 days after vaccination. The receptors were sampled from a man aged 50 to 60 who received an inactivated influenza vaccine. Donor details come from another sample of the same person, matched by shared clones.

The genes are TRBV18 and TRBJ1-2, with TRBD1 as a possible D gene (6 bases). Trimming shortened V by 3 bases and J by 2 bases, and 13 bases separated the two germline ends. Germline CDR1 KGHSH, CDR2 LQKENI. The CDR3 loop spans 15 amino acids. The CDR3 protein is CASSPGQPYNYGYTF. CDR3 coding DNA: TGTGCCAGCTCACCCGGACAGCCATACAACTATGGCTACACCTTC. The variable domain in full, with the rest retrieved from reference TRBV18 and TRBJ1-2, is NAGVMQNPRHLVRRRGQEARLRCSPMKGHSHVYWYRQLPEEGLKFMVYLQKENIIDESGMPKERFSAEFPKEGPSILRIQQVVRGDSAAYFCASSPGQPYNYGYTFGSGTRLTVV.

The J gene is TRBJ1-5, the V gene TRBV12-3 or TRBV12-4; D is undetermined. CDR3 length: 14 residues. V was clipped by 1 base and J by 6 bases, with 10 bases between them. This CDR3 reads CASSLVEGSQPQHF. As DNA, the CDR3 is TGTGCCAGCAGTTTAGTGGAAGGTAGTCAGCCCCAGCATTTT.

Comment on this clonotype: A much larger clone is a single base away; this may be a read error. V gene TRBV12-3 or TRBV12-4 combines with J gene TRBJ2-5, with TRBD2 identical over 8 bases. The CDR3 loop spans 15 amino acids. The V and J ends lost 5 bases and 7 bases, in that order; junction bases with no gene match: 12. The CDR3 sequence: CASSPGRGVGRTQYF. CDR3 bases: TGTGCCAGCAGTCCCGGGCGGGGGGTCGGGAGGACCCAGTACTTC.

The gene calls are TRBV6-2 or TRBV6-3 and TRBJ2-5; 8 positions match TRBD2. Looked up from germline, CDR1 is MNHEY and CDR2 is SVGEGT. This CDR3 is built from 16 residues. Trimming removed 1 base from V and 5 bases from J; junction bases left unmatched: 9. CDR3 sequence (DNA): TGTGCCAGCAGTTACTGGCTAGCGGGTCTTGGGGAGACCCAGTACTTC. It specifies CASSYWLAGLGETQYF.

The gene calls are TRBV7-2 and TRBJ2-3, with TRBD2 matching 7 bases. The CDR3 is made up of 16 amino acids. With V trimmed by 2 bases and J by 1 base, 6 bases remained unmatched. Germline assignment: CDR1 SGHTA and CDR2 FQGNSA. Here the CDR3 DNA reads TGTGCCAGCAGCTTAATGTATGCGGGGGGCACAGATACGCAGTATTTT. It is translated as CASSLMYAGGTDTQYF.

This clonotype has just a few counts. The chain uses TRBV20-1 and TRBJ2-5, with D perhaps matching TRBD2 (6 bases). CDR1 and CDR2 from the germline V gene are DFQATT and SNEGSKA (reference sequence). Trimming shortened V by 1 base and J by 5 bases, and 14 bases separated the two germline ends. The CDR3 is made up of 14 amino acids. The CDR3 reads CSARGRERWETQYF. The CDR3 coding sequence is TGCAGTGCTAGAGGACGGGAGCGATGGGAGACCCAGTACTTC.

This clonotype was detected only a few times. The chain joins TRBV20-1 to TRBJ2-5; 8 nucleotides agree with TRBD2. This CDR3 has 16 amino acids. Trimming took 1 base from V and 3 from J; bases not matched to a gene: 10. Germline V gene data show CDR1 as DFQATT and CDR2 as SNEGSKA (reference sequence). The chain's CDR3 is CSARGGGGRTKETQYF. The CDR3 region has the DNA TGCAGTGCTAGAGGCGGCGGGGGGCGAACAAAAGAGACCCAGTACTTC.

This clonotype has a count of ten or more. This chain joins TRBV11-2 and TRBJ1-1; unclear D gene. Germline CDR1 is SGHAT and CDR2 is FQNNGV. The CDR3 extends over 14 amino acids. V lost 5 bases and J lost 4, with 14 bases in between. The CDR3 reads CASSIRARGTEAFF. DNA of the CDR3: TGTGCCAGCAGCATAAGGGCACGAGGCACTGAAGCTTTCTTT.

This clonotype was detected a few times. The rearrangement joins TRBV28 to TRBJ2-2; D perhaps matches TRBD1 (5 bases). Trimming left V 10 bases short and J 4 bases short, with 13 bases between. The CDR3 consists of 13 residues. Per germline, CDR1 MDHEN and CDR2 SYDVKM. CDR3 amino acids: CAIQTVSTGELFF. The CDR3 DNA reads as TGTGCCATCCAGACAGTGAGCACCGGGGAGCTGTTTTTT. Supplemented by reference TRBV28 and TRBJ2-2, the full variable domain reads DVKVTQSSRYLVKRTGEKVFLECVQDMDHENMFWYRQDPGLGLRLIYFSYDVKMKEKGDIPEGYSVSREKKERFSLILESASTNQTSMYLCAIQTVSTGELFFGEGSRLTVL.

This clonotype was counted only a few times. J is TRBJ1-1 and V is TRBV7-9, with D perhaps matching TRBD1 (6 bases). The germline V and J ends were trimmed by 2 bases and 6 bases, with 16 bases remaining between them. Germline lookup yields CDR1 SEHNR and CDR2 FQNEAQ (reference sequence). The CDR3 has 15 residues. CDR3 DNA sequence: TGTGCCAGCAGCTTACGTCCAGGGGCTAACTCTGAAGCTTTCTTT. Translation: CASSLRPGANSEAFF.

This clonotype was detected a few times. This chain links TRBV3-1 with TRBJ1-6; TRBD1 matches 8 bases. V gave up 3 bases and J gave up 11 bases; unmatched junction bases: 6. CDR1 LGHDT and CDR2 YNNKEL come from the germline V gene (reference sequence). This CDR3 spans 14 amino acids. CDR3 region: CASSQDRVWTPLHF. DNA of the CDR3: TGTGCCAGCAGCCAGGACAGGGTCTGGACACCCCTCCACTTT. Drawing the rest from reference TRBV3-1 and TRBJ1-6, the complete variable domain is DTAVSQTPKYLVTQMGNDKSIKCEQNLGHDTMYWYKQDSKKFLKIMFSYNNKELIINETVPNRFSPKSPDKAHLNLHINSLELGDSAVYFCASSQDRVWTPLHFGNGTRLTVT.

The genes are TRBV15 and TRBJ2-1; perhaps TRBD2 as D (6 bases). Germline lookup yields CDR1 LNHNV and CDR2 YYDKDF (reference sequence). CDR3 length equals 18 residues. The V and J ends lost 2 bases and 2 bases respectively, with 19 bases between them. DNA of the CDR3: TGTGCCACCAGCAGATCCCCCTCTCCTAGCGCTCCCTACAATGAGCAGTTCTTC. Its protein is CATSRSPSPSAPYNEQFF.

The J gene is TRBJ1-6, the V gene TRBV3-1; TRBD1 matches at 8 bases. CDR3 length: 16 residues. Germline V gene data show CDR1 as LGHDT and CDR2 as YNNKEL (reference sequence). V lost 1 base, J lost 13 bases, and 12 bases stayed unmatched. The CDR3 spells CASSQGAGQVISPLHF. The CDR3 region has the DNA TGTGCCAGCAGCCAAGGCGCGGGACAGGTTATTTCGCCCCTCCACTTT. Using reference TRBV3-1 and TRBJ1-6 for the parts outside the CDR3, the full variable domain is DTAVSQTPKYLVTQMGNDKSIKCEQNLGHDTMYWYKQDSKKFLKIMFSYNNKELIINETVPNRFSPKSPDKAHLNLHINSLELGDSAVYFCASSQGAGQVISPLHFGNGTRLTVT.

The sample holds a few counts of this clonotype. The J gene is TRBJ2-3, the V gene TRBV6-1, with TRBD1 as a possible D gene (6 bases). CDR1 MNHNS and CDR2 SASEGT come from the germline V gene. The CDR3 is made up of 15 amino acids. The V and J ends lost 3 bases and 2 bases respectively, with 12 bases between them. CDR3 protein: CASSDGQTVTDTQYF. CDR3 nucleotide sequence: TGTGCCAGCAGTGACGGACAGACGGTCACAGATACGCAGTATTTT.

Here the CDR3 DNA reads TGTGCCAGCAGCCCCCGATTAGGGGAGGAGGATGAGCAGTTCTTC. Amino acids: CASSPRLGEEDEQFF. This sequence joins TRBV7-8 and TRBJ2-1; a possible D gene is TRBD2 (6 bases). CDR3 length equals 15 residues. V was shortened by 5 bases and J by 8 bases, with 19 bases between the two germline ends. Per germline, CDR1 SGHVS and CDR2 FQNEAQ.

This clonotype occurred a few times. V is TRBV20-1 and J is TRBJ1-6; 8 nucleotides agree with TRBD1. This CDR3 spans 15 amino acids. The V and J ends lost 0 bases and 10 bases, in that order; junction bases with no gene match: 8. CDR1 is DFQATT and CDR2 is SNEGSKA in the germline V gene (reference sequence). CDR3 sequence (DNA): TGCAGTGCTAGAGATCAAGGCCAGGGGGCATCACCCCTCCACTTT. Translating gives CSARDQGQGASPLHF.

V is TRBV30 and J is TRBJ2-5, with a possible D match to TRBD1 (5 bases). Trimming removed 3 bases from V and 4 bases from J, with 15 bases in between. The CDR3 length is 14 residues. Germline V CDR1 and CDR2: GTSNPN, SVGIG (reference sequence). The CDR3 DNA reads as TGTGCCTGGAGCCCTAATAGGGGCGGAGAGACCCAGTACTTC. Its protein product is CAWSPNRGGETQYF. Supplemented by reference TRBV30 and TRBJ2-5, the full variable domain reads SQTIHQWPATLVQPVGSPLSLECTVEGTSNPNLYWYRQAAGRGLQLLFYSVGIGQISSEVPQNLSASRPQDRQFILSSKKLLLSDSGFYLCAWSPNRGGETQYFGPGTRLLVL.

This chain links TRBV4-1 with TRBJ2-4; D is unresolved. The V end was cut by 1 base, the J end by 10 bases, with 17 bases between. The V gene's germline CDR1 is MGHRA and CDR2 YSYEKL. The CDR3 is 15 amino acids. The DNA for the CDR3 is TGCGCCAGCAGCCAAGGCCCCACCCCCTATGAGATTCAGTACTTC. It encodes CASSQGPTPYEIQYF.

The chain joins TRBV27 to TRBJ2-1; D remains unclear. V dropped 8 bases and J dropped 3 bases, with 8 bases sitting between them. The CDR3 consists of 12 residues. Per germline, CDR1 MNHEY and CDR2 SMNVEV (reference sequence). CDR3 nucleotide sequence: TGTGCCAGCGCCCCAGGCTACAATGAGCAGTTCTTC. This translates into CASAPGYNEQFF.

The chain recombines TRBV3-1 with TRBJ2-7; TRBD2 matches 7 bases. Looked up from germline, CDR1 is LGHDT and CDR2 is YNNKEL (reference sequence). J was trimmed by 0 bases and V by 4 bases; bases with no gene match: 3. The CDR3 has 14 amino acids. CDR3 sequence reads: CASSRRGSSYEQYF. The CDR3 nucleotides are TGTGCCAGCAGCCGGCGGGGGAGCTCCTACGAGCAGTACTTC.

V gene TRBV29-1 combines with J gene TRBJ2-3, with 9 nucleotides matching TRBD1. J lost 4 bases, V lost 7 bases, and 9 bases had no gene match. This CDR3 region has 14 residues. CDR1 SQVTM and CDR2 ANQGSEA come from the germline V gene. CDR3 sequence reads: CSASDRGIADTQYF. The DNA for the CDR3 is TGCAGCGCTTCGGACAGGGGAATCGCAGATACGCAGTATTTT.

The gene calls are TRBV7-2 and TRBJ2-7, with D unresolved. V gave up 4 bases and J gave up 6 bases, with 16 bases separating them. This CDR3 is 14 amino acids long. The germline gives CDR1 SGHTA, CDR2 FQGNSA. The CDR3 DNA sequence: TGTGCCAGCAGCTCTTTTACCGGGCACCGCGAGCAGTACTTC. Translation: CASSSFTGHREQYF.

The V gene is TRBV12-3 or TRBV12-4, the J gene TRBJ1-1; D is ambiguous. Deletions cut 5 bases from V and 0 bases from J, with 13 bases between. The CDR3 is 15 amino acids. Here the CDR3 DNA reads TGTGCCAGCAGTCCATACACGTCTATGAACACTGAAGCTTTCTTT. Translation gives CASSPYTSMNTEAFF.

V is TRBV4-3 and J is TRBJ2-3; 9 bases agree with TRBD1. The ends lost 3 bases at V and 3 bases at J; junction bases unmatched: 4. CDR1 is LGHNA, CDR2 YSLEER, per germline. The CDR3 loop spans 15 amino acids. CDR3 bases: TGCGCCAGCAGCCACAACAGGGGGCGAACAGATACGCAGTATTTT. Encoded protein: CASSHNRGRTDTQYF.

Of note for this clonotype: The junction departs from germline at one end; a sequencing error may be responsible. The DNA for the CDR3 is TGTGCCAGCAGTTACAACGGACTAGCGAGCGAGCGGTACTTC. It specifies CASSYNGLASERYF. The chain combines TRBV6-5 with TRBJ2-7; 9 bases match TRBD2. This CDR3 has 14 residues. Per the germline V gene, CDR1 is MNHEY and CDR2 is SVGAGI.

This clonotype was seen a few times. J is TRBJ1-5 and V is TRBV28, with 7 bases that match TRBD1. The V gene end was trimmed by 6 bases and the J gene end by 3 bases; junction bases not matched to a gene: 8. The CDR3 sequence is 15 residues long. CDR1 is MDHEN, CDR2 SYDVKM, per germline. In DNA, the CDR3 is TGTGCCAGCAGAAGACCGGGACAGCTCAATCAGCCCCAGCATTTT. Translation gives CASRRPGQLNQPQHF. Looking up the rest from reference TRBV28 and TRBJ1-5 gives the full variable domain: DVKVTQSSRYLVKRTGEKVFLECVQDMDHENMFWYRQDPGLGLRLIYFSYDVKMKEKGDIPEGYSVSREKKERFSLILESASTNQTSMYLCASRRPGQLNQPQHFGDGTRLSIL.

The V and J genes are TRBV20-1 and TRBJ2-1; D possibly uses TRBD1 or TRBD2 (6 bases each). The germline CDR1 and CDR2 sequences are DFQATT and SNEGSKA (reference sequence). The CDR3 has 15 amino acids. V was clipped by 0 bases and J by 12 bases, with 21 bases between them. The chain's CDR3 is CSARDGSGGGTRQFF. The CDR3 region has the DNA TGCAGTGCTAGAGATGGTAGCGGAGGGGGAACCAGGCAGTTCTTC.

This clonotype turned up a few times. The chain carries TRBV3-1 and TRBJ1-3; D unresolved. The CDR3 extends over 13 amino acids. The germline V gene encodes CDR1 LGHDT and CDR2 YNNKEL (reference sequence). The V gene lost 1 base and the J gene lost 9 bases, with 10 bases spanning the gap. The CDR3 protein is CASSQGEGGTIYF. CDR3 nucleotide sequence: TGTGCCAGCAGCCAAGGGGAAGGTGGCACCATATATTTT.

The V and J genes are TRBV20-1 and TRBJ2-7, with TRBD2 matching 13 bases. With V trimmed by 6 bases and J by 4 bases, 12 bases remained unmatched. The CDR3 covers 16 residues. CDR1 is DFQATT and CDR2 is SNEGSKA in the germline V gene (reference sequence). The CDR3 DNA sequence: TGCAGTGCCCCGGGACTAGCGGGGAGTGCGACTTACGAGCAGTACTTC. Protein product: CSAPGLAGSATYEQYF.

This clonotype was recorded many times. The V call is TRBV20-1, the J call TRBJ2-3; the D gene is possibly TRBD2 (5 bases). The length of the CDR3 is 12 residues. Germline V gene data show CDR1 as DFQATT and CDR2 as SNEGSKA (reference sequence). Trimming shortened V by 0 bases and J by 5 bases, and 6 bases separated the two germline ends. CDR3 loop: CSARDGKDTQYF. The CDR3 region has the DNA TGCAGTGCTAGAGACGGGAAAGATACGCAGTATTTT.